This TCR beta chain was identified in a study of CD8 T cells in ankylosing spondylitis. The CDR3 covers 15 residues. Germline CDR1 is SGHRS and CDR2 is YFSETQ. Trimming took 0 bases from V and 5 from J; bases not matched to a gene: 5. TCRdb reprocessed the 5' RACE reads with MiXCR, giving one entry per CDR3 protein. The profile shows roughly 150,000 distinct CDR3 sequences, 6% to 8% of them singletons. Study-wide results and caveats: Ankylosing spondylitis blood seemed to carry a telltale TCR beta motif made of about 8 highly homologous variants.

About this clonotype itself: Its antigen remains unidentified.

J is TRBJ1-5 and V is TRBV5-1; TRBD1 matches 7 bases. Input material: blood, either unsorted or a sorted T cell fraction (not recorded which). The sequence derives from a female donor with ankylosing spondylitis or in good health (not recorded which). For the CDR3, the DNA is TGCGCCAGCAGCTTGGGGGACAGTCATTATCAGCCCCAGCATTTT. Its translation is CASSLGDSHYQPQHF.